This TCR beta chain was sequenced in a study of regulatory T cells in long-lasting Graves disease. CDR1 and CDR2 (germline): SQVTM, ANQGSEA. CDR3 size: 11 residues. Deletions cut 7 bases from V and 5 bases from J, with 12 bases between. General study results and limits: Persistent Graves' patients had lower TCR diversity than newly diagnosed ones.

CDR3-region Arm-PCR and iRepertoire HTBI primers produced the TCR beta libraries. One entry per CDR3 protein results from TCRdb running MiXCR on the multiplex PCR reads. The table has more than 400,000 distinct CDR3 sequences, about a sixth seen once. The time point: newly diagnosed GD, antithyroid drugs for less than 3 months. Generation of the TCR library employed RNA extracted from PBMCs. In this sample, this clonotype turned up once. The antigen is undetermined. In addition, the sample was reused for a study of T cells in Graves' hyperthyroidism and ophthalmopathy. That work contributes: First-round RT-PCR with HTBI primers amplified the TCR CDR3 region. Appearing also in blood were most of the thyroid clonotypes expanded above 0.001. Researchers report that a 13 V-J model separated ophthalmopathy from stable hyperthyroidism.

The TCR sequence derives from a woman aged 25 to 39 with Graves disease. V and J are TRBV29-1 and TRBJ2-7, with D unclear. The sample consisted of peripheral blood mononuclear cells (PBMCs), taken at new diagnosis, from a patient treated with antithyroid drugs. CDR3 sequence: CSGAVQDEQYF. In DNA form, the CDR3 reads TGCAGCGGTGCCGTCCAGGACGAGCAGTACTTC.